This TCR beta chain was observed in a study of shared clonotypes between healthy human individuals. General study points: Estimated clonotype richness was generally higher in naive than memory subsets. Limitation of the genetic and exposure-history diversity represented came from the few donors.

In the case of this clone: Its target is unknown.

Genomic DNA of each subset was evenly split across several immunoSEQ plates. In the authors' methods: ImmunoSEQ supplied junction-only sequences lacking quality scores, so filtering was different. Profiled with immunoSEQ multiplex PCR; TCRdb holds only in-frame clones, not every one. That table furnishes V, J and clone size, whereas the DNA furnished D and trimming. The data show 2.5 million or so clones, 85% to 95% seen once. CDR3 length: 15 amino acids. V dropped 6 bases and J dropped 5; count of bases not matched to a gene: 5. Germline lookup yields CDR1 ENHRY and CDR2 SYGVKD. V usage is TRBV10-3 and J usage is TRBJ2-5; TRBD2 aligns across 14 bases. The specimen was naive CD4+ T cells sorted from blood. Sample subset: CD45RA+ positively selected. This receptor was taken from a man in his late teens or twenties in good health. The CDR3 DNA sequence: TGTGCCATCAGACCGACTAGCGGGGGGGTGGAGACCCAGTACTTC. Translated, it gives CAIRPTSGGVETQYF.